This paragraph reports one TCR beta chain. As yet, its antigen is unknown. TCRdb's copy holds only in-frame clones and misses some; the assay was immunoSEQ multiplex PCR. The sample holds roughly 64,000 clones, over 75% seen once. The data originate from a study of OX40 agonist ivuxolimab in advanced cancers. Across the study: The patients' treatment was ivuxolimab, an agonistic anti-OX40 (CD134) antibody. Study findings and constraints: Averaging showed that CD8+ T cells had more expanded clones than CD4+ did. The 0.1-3.0 mg/kg partial responders had among the lowest clonal expansion. At doses 0.1 to 3.0 mg/kg, CD4+ and CD8+ clones expanded.

The V gene lost 2 bases and the J gene lost 6 bases, with 13 bases spanning the gap. In germline, CDR1 is SEHNR, CDR2 FQNEAQ (reference sequence). CDR3 length: 14 amino acids. This TCR was recovered from an adult with an advanced solid tumor such as melanoma, head and neck, liver or kidney cancer. The material was CD4+ or CD8+ T cells sorted from blood, obtained in a trial of the OX40 agonist ivuxolimab. The chain uses TRBV7-9 and TRBJ1-1; D not certain. CDR3 DNA: TGTGCCAGCAGCTTATTAGTCCCGTGGGCTGAAGCTTTCTTT. Translating gives CASSLLVPWAEAFF.